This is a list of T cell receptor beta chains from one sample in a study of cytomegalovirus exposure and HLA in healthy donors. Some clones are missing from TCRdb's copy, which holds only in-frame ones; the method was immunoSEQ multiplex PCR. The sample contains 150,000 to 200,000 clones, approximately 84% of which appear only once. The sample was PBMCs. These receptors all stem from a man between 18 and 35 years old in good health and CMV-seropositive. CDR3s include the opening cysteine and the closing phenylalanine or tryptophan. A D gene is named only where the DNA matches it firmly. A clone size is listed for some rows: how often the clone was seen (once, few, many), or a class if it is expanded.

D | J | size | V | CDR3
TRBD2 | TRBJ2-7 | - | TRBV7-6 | CASSLSSGSEQYF
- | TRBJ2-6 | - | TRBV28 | CASSFFVSGANVLTF
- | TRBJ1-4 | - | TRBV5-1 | CASSLEGNEKLFF
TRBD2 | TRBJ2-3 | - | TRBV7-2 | CASSLISGRADTQYF
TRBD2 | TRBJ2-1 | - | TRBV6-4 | CASSDSASGYYNEQFF
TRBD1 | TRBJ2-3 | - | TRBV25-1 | CASSATRGLGTDTQYF
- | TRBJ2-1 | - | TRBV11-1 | CASSSPLAPYGQFF
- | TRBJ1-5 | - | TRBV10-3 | CAISESQASNQPQHF
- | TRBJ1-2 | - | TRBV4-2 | CASSQEAEQVFYGYTF
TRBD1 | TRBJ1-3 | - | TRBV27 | CASSPGTGRDTIYF
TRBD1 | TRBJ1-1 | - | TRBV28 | CASNYIGQGNTEAFF
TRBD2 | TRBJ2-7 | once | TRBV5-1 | CASSLGTSGIYEQYF
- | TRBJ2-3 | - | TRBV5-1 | CASSSGTPTDTQYF
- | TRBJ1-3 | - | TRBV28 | CASSPTGRNTIYF
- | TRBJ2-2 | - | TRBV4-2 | CASSQDGAGELFF
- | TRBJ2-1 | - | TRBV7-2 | CASSLQGVNEQFF
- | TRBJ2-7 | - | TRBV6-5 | CASSYREEDEQYF
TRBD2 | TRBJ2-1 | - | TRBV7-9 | CASSLDWLASGYNEQFF
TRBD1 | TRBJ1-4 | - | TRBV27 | CASSPQGYGEKLFF
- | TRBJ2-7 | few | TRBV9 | CASSVLDSYEQYF
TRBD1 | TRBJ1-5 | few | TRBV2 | CASRGTGVNQPQHF
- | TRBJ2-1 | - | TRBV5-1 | CASLGGANYNEQFF
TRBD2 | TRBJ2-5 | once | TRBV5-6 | CASSLRTGGGETQYF
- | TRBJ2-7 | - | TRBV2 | CASTTATYEQYF
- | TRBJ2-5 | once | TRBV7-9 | CASSFRGIETQYF
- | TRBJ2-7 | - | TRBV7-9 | CASSPRGGKLPYEQYF
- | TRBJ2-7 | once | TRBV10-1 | CASTTPLGLVPYEQYF
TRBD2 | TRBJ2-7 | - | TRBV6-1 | CASSEGLAGGGHEQYF
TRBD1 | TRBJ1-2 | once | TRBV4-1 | CASSQAGQGWAHGYTF
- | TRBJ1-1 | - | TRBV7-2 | CASSLVEGFSEAFF
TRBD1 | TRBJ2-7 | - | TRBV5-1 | CASSFKPGQGAPEQYF
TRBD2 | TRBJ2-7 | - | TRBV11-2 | CASSCSGRAHGEQYF
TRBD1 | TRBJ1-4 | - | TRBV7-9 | CASSLSGTGREKLFF
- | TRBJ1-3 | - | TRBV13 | CASSLGTHSGNTIYF
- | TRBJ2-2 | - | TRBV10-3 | CAIRGTRTGELFF
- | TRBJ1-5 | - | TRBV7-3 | CASSLTYIQVRNQPQHF
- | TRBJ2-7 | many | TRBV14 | CASSQDWGDYEQYF
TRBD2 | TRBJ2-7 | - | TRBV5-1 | CASSLDRTSVYEQYF
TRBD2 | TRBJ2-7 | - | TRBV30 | CAWSPLAGFYEQYF
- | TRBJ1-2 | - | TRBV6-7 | CASSCTLFRGCNYGYTF
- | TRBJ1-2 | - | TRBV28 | CASSTQINYGYTF